One and the same sample provided the 21 T cell receptor beta chains below, sequenced in a study of T cell changes during pregnancy in multiple sclerosis. Assay: immunoSEQ multiplex PCR; the TCRdb copy retains only in-frame clones and omits some. This table has 80,000 to 130,000 clones, more than 80% appearing once. This sample comprised peripheral blood, obtained in the second trimester of pregnancy. These receptors originate from a female donor with multiple sclerosis, enrolled in a pregnancy study.

V and J are TRBV5-6 and TRBJ1-1, with D possibly being TRBD1 (5 bases). V shed 3 bases and J shed 3 bases, with 18 bases lying between them. The CDR3 loop spans 16 amino acids. Germline-derived CDR1 and CDR2 are SGHDT and YYEEEE. The CDR3 DNA follows: TGTGCCAGCAGCTGGGGGACCCTAGCGGGTCACACTGAAGCTTTCTTT. It encodes CASSWGTLAGHTEAFF.

In regard to this clone: Additional DNA sequences in this sample encode the identical CDR3. The V and J genes are TRBV18 and TRBJ2-1, with TRBD1 matching 7 bases. The CDR3 is 13 amino acids. Germline V gives CDR1 KGHSH, CDR2 LQKENI. J gave up 9 bases and V 3 bases, and 5 bases lay outside the gene matches. CDR3 DNA: TGTGCCAGCTCACCTACAGGGGATACTGAGCAGTTCTTC. Translating gives CASSPTGDTEQFF.

The rearrangement uses TRBV30 and TRBJ1-3; D remains unclear. The CDR3 contains 13 residues. V gave up 1 base and J gave up 4 bases, with 8 bases separating them. The germline V gene encodes CDR1 GTSNPN and CDR2 SVGIG (reference sequence). The DNA for the CDR3 is TGTGCCTGGAGTGCGGGGTACGGAAACACCATATATTTT. Translation gives CAWSAGYGNTIYF.

V usage is TRBV25-1 and J usage is TRBJ1-2; D is ambiguous. CDR1 and CDR2 from the germline V gene are MGHDK and SYGVNS. CDR3 length equals 13 residues. The V end lost 5 bases, the J end lost 8 bases, and 15 bases lay between the germline ends. Here the CDR3 reads CASSHGTDLGYTF. CDR3 sequence (DNA): TGTGCCAGCAGTCACGGAACAGACCTAGGCTACACCTTC.

The rearrangement uses TRBV5-4 and TRBJ2-2; possible D gene TRBD1, 6 bases. V lost 1 base to trimming and J lost 3 bases, with 13 bases between them. The CDR3 has 16 amino acids. The germline V gene encodes CDR1 SGHNT and CDR2 YYREEE (reference sequence). CDR3 protein: CASSLSRGWDTGELFF. The CDR3 DNA reads as TGTGCCAGCAGCTTGAGCAGGGGTTGGGACACCGGGGAGCTGTTTTTT.

This clone showed up just a few times. The chain combines TRBV9 with TRBJ2-1, with 10 nucleotides matching TRBD2. Germline-derived CDR1 and CDR2 are SGDLS and YYNGEE. This CDR3 is built from 17 residues. V trimming: 4 bases; J trimming: 2 bases; junction bases outside the gene matches: 9. DNA for the CDR3: TGTGCCAGCAGCCCTACGGGAACTAGCGGGACCTACAATGAGCAGTTCTTC. Protein: CASSPTGTSGTYNEQFF.

The chain has TRBV10-3 and TRBJ1-5; perhaps TRBD1 as D (5 bases). CDR3 length: 12 residues. V lost 10 bases, J lost 7 bases, and 14 bases lay in between. Germline V gene sequence: CDR1 ENHRY, CDR2 SYGVKD. Here the CDR3 reads CATAREGQPQHF. In nucleotides, the CDR3 is TGTGCCACGGCGAGGGAGGGGCAGCCCCAGCATTTT.

This clone was found a few times. J is TRBJ1-1 and V is TRBV5-4; no clear D. From germline, CDR1 is SGHNT and CDR2 YYREEE (reference sequence). The CDR3 spans 15 residues. The ends were cut back, 4 bases at V and 6 bases at J, with 19 bases in the middle. The CDR3: CASSATRDAIAEAFF. DNA of the CDR3: TGTGCCAGCAGCGCAACCCGGGATGCTATAGCTGAAGCTTTCTTT.

The rearrangement joins TRBV18 to TRBJ1-4; 7 bases are shared with TRBD1. This CDR3 has 18 amino acids. V lost 3 bases to trimming and J lost 0 bases; unmatched junction nucleotides: 10. The germline gives CDR1 KGHSH, CDR2 LQKENI. The CDR3 DNA reads TGTGCCAGCTCACCCCCAAAGGGGGCTCCTGCAACTAATGAAAAACTGTTTTTT. As protein: CASSPPKGAPATNEKLFF. Full variable domain (remainder filled in from reference TRBV18 and TRBJ1-4): NAGVMQNPRHLVRRRGQEARLRCSPMKGHSHVYWYRQLPEEGLKFMVYLQKENIIDESGMPKERFSAEFPKEGPSILRIQQVVRGDSAAYFCASSPPKGAPATNEKLFFGSGTQLSVL.

V gene TRBV19 combines with J gene TRBJ2-7, with 10 positions matching TRBD1. CDR1 and CDR2 (germline): LNHDA, SQIVND (reference sequence). J gave up 2 bases and V 4 bases, and 2 bases lay outside the gene matches. CDR3 length: 14 residues. The CDR3 spells CASSRDRGPYEQYF. CDR3 sequence (DNA): TGTGCCAGTAGTAGGGACAGGGGTCCCTACGAGCAGTACTTC.

The chain links TRBV19 to TRBJ1-1; unclear D gene. The CDR3 contains 13 residues. V was trimmed by 7 bases and J by 6 bases, leaving 15 bases between them. In germline, CDR1 is LNHDA, CDR2 SQIVND (reference sequence). The CDR3 DNA follows: TGTGCCAGTACCAACATACCGGGATCTGAAGCTTTCTTT. It specifies CASTNIPGSEAFF.

The rearrangement joins TRBV5-1 to TRBJ1-1; possible D gene TRBD1, 5 bases. V was shortened by 1 base and J by 5 bases, with 12 bases between the two germline ends. The CDR3 covers 14 residues. The germline V gene has CDR1 SGHRS and CDR2 YFSETQ. The chain's CDR3 is CASSLTQGGTEAFF. CDR3 nucleotides: TGCGCCAGCAGCTTGACCCAGGGTGGAACTGAAGCTTTCTTT.

The chain combines TRBV5-1 with TRBJ1-3, with 11 bases lining up with TRBD1. The germline V gene encodes CDR1 SGHRS and CDR2 YFSETQ. V lost 3 bases and J lost 4; bases outside the gene matches: 6. The CDR3 extends over 16 amino acids. CDR3 nucleotide sequence: TGCGCCAGCAGCTCCGGACAGGGGGCTTACGGAAACACCATATATTTT. Amino acid sequence: CASSSGQGAYGNTIYF.

The gene calls are TRBV7-9 and TRBJ1-1; D is ambiguous. CDR1 and CDR2 from the germline V gene are SEHNR and FQNEAQ (reference sequence). The CDR3 length is 14 residues. The V gene lost 3 bases and the J gene lost 6 bases, with 14 bases spanning the gap. The chain's CDR3 is CASSFLGALPEAFF. CDR3 DNA: TGTGCCAGCAGCTTTTTGGGAGCTCTTCCTGAAGCTTTCTTT.

V usage is TRBV6-6 and J usage is TRBJ1-5, with D unresolved. CDR3 size: 12 residues. V lost 2 bases and J 7 bases, leaving 6 bases between the germline ends. The germline V gene encodes CDR1 MNHNY and CDR2 SVGAGI (reference sequence). The CDR3 nucleotides read TGTGCCAGCAGTTACACGGAGCAGCCCCAGCATTTT. Translation: CASSYTEQPQHF.

The V and J genes are TRBV5-8 and TRBJ2-5, with D perhaps matching TRBD1 (6 bases). Between the trimmed V and J ends, which lost 5 bases and 2 bases, there was a span of 16 bases. Germline lookup yields CDR1 SGHTS and CDR2 YDEGEE. The CDR3 consists of 15 residues. The CDR3 loop reads CASRGNDRRQETQYF. The DNA for the CDR3 is TGTGCCAGCAGGGGGAATGACAGGCGGCAAGAGACCCAGTACTTC.

The chain has TRBV5-1 and TRBJ2-1; D is possibly TRBD1 (6 bases). Trimming cost V 6 bases and J 6 bases, with 13 bases left between them. Germline assignment: CDR1 SGHRS and CDR2 YFSETQ. CDR3 size: 13 residues. CDR3 coding DNA: TGCGCCAGCAACAAGGACAGACCCAATGAGCAGTTCTTC. It translates to CASNKDRPNEQFF. The full variable domain, its missing parts supplied by reference TRBV5-1 and TRBJ2-1, is KAGVTQTPRYLIKTRGQQVTLSCSPISGHRSVSWYQQTPGQGLQFLFEYFSETQRNKGNFPGRFSGRQFSNSRSEMNVSTLELGDSALYLCASNKDRPNEQFFGPGTRLTVL.

The chain joins TRBV6-5 to TRBJ2-7, with D perhaps matching TRBD2 (6 bases). Germline V gives CDR1 MNHEY, CDR2 SVGAGI. Trimming pared 0 bases from V and 4 bases from J, leaving 13 bases between. The CDR3 consists of 15 residues. The CDR3 DNA sequence: TGTGCCAGCAGTTACTCACGGGGGAGTAGGTACGAGCAGTACTTC. Translating it yields CASSYSRGSRYEQYF.

In nucleotides, the CDR3 is TGTGCCAGCCTAAGACAGCTAAGCTCCTACGAGCAGTACTTC. It is translated as CASLRQLSSYEQYF. The chain is built from TRBV5-6 and TRBJ2-7; maybe TRBD1 (5 bases). CDR1 and CDR2 from the germline V gene are SGHDT and YYEEEE. The CDR3 is 14 amino acids. V was shortened by 7 bases and J by 0 bases, with 14 bases between the two germline ends.

The chain has TRBV15 and TRBJ2-5, with D unclear. The end of the DNA aligns better with TRBJ2-7, so the J call may be wrong. The CDR3 is 14 amino acids. CDR1 and CDR2 from the germline V gene are LNHNV and YYDKDF (reference sequence). DNA for the CDR3: TGTGCCACCAGCAGAGGGTCATCCTCCTACGAGCAGTACTTC. It codes for CATSRGSSSYEQYF.

The chain recombines TRBV16 with TRBJ1-4; 7 nucleotides line up with TRBD1. CDR3 size: 15 residues. The V gene's germline CDR1 is KGHSY and CDR2 FQNENV. Trimming removed 4 bases from V and 7 bases from J; junction bases left unmatched: 9. CDR3 amino acids: CASSPRQGWREKLFF. CDR3 sequence (DNA): TGTGCCAGCAGCCCCCGACAGGGCTGGCGTGAAAAACTGTTTTTT.